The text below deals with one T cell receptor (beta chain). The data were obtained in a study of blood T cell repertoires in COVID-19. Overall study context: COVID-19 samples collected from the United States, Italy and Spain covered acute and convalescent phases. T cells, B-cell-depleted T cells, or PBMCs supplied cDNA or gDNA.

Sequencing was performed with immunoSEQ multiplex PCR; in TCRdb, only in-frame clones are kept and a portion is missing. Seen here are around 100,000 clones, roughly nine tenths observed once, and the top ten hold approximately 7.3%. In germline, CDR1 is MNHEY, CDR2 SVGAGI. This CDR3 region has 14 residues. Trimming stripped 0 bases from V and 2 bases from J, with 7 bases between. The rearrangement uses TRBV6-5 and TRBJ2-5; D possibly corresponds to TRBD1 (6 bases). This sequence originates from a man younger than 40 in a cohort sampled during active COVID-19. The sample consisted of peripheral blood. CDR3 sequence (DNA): TGTGCCAGCAGTTACTCTAGGGGGCAAGAGACCCAGTACTTC. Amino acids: CASSYSRGQETQYF.